The subject of this entry is one T cell receptor (beta chain). The cDNA was synthesized by 5'RACE incorporating 10-nucleotide random UMIs. MiXCR was run by TCRdb on the 5' RACE reads, yielding one entry per CDR3 protein. The sample lists more than 8,000 distinct CDR3 sequences, 20% to 25% occurring once. The data derive from a study of neurological immune-mediated disorders. Study context: The study included around 35 multiple sclerosis patients, about 31 relapsing-remitting and 3 secondary progressive.

J gave up 3 bases and V 0 bases, and 4 bases lay outside the gene matches. Germline CDR1 is SNHLY and CDR2 is FYNNEI. The CDR3 runs to 16 residues. The genes are TRBV2 and TRBJ2-2, with 7 nucleotides matching TRBD1. Input material: CD8+ T cells from blood. This TCR came from a woman aged 40 to 50 with multiple sclerosis. CDR3 loop: CASSEATGPHTGELFF. In nucleotides, the CDR3 is TGTGCCAGCAGTGAAGCGACAGGGCCACACACCGGGGAGCTGTTTTTT. The entire variable domain, with the rest obtained from reference TRBV2 and TRBJ2-2, is as follows: EPEVTQTPSHQVTQMGQEVILRCVPISNHLYFYWYRQILGQKVEFLVSFYNNEISEKSEIFDDQFSVERPDGSNFTLKIRSTKLEDSAMYFCASSEATGPHTGELFFGEGSRLTVL.